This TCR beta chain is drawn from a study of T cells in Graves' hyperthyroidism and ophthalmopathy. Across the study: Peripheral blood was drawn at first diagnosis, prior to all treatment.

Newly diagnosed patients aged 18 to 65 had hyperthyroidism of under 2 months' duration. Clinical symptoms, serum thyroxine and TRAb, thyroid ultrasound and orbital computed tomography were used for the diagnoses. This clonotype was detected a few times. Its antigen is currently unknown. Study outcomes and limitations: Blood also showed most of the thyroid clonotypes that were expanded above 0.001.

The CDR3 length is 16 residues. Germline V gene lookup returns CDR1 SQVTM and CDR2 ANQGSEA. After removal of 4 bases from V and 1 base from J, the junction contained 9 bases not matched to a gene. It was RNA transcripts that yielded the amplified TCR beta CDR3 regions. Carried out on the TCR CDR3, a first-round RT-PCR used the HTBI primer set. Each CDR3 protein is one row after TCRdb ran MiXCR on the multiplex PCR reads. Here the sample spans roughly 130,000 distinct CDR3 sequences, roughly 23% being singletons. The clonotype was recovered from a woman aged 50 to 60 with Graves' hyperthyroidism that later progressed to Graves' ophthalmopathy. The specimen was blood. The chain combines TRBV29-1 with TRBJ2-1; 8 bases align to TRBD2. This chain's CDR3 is CSVVLSSGSSYNEQFF. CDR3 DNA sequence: TGCAGCGTTGTACTTTCCAGCGGGAGTTCCTACAATGAGCAGTTCTTC.